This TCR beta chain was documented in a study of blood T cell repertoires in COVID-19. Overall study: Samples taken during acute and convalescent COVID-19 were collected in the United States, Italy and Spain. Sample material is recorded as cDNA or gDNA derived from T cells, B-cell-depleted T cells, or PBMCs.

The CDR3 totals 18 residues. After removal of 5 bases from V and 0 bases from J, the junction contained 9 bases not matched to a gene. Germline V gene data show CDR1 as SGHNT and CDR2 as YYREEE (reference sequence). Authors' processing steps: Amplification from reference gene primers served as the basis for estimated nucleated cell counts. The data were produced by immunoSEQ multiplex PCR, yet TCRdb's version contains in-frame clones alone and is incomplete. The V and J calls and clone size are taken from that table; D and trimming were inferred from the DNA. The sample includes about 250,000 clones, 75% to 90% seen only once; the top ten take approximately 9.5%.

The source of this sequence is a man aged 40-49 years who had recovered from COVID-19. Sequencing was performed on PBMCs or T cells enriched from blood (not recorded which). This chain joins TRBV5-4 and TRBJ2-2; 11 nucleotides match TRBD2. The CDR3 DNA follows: TGTGCCAGCAGTTCCCCGGGACTAGCGGCCTCGAACACCGGGGAGCTGTTTTTT. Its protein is CASSSPGLAASNTGELFF.